Following are 28 T cell receptor beta chains from one sample sequenced in a study of blood T cell repertoires in COVID-19. Generated by immunoSEQ multiplex PCR, the TCRdb table keeps only in-frame clones and is missing some. Of a few hundred thousand clones listed, around 91% are singletons. Input material: PBMCs or T cells enriched from blood (not recorded which). The source is a man aged 18 to 29 who had recovered from COVID-19.

This rearrangement joins TRBV5-1 to TRBJ2-2; unclear D gene. This CDR3 contains 14 residues. V lost 5 bases and J lost 1, with 9 bases in between. The germline V gene encodes CDR1 SGHRS and CDR2 YFSETQ. This CDR3 reads CASSSNLNTGELFF. The CDR3 nucleotides read TGCGCCAGCAGTTCTAACTTGAACACCGGGGAGCTGTTTTTT.

V and J are TRBV18 and TRBJ2-7; 8 nucleotides align to TRBD1. Germline V CDR1 and CDR2: KGHSH, LQKENI. The V and J ends lost 3 bases and 4 bases, in that order; junction bases with no gene match: 5. The CDR3 sequence is 14 residues long. The CDR3 loop reads CASSPDRATYEQYF. The CDR3 bases are TGTGCCAGCTCACCGGACAGGGCTACGTACGAGCAGTACTTC.

V gene TRBV18 combines with J gene TRBJ1-6; D might be TRBD1 (5 bases). Germline CDR1 reads KGHSH; CDR2 reads LQKENI. V lost 3 bases to trimming and J lost 9 bases, with 18 bases between them. There are 16 residues in the CDR3. The CDR3 sequence: CASSPPGQGGGSPLHF. CDR3 nucleotide sequence: TGTGCCAGCTCACCCCCGGGTCAGGGAGGTGGTTCACCCCTCCACTTT.

The CDR3 bases are TGTGCCAGATACTACGAGCAGTACTTC. Its protein product is CARYYEQYF. This chain connects TRBV19 to TRBJ2-7, with D unresolved. The V end was cut by 9 bases, the J end by 3 bases, with 3 bases between. Germline V gene lookup returns CDR1 LNHDA and CDR2 SQIVND (reference sequence). The CDR3 is made up of 9 amino acids.

The chain has TRBV2 and TRBJ2-3; 10 bases fit TRBD2. The CDR3 has 14 residues. CDR1 SNHLY and CDR2 FYNNEI come from the germline V gene. V trimming: 7 bases; J trimming: 6 bases; junction bases outside the gene matches: 7. CDR3 residues: CASTQGSGGDTQYF. DNA for the CDR3: TGTGCCAGCACCCAAGGTAGCGGGGGGGATACGCAGTATTTT.

The chain couples TRBV5-1 to TRBJ1-4; 7 bases are shared with TRBD1. This CDR3 comprises 15 residues. The trim removed 0 bases at V and 2 bases at J, leaving 1 base unmatched. Germline loops: CDR1 SGHRS, CDR2 YFSETQ. DNA for the CDR3: TGCGCCAGCAGCTTGGGGGGACAGACTAATGAAAAACTGTTTTTT. Protein product: CASSLGGQTNEKLFF.

The J gene is TRBJ1-6, the V gene TRBV28, with unresolved D. The germline gives CDR1 MDHEN, CDR2 SYDVKM. The V end was cut by 7 bases, the J end by 12 bases, with 22 bases between. The CDR3 contains 15 residues. The DNA of the CDR3 is TGTGCCAGCAATAGCAAATTGGAGGGTAGCGGACCCCTCCACTTT. This encodes CASNSKLEGSGPLHF.

The chain has TRBV15 and TRBJ1-4; D is ambiguous. There are 14 residues in the CDR3. V shed 1 base and J shed 8 bases, with 11 bases lying between them. Germline values: CDR1 LNHNV, CDR2 YYDKDF (reference sequence). CDR3 nucleotide sequence: TGTGCCACCAGCAGAGGCGGACTGGGAGAAAAACTGTTTTTT. Amino acids: CATSRGGLGEKLFF.

This clone occurred a few times. The chain uses TRBV11-3 and TRBJ1-6; weak D call: TRBD1 (6 bases). Germline V gene data show CDR1 as SGHNT and CDR2 as YENEEA. This CDR3 region has 13 residues. Trimming cost V 2 bases and J 7 bases, with 6 bases left between them. In nucleotides, the CDR3 is TGTGCCAGCAGCTTACAGGGGAATTCACCCCTCCACTTT. The encoded protein is CASSLQGNSPLHF.

This chain links TRBV28 with TRBJ2-4; 8 positions match TRBD2. CDR1 and CDR2 from the germline V gene are MDHEN and SYDVKM. V lost 4 bases to trimming and J lost 3 bases; unmatched junction nucleotides: 5. The CDR3 totals 15 residues. CDR3 region: CASSSYGRGKNIQYF. The CDR3 nucleotides are TGTGCCAGCAGTTCTTACGGGAGGGGCAAAAACATTCAGTACTTC.

V gene TRBV2 combines with J gene TRBJ2-5, with TRBD2 matching 15 bases. The CDR3 has 17 residues. Looked up from germline, CDR1 is SNHLY and CDR2 is FYNNEI. Trimming removed 5 bases from V and 3 bases from J; junction bases left unmatched: 7. CDR3 nucleotide sequence: TGTGCCAGCAGTCCGGGACTAGCGGGGGGCGGCGAAGAGACCCAGTACTTC. Protein sequence: CASSPGLAGGGEETQYF.

The chain recombines TRBV30 with TRBJ2-2; 9 bases agree with TRBD2. In germline, CDR1 is GTSNPN, CDR2 SVGIG (reference sequence). This CDR3 has 16 residues. The V segment lost 3 bases and the J segment 0 bases; nucleotides outside the gene matches: 5. The CDR3 DNA follows: TGTGCCTGGAGAACCCTAGCGGGGCCGAACACCGGGGAGCTGTTTTTT. Protein: CAWRTLAGPNTGELFF.

The chain links TRBV5-1 to TRBJ2-1, with TRBD2 identical over 10 bases. The V gene end was trimmed by 1 base and the J gene end by 3 bases; junction bases not matched to a gene: 4. There are 16 residues in the CDR3. Germline V CDR1 and CDR2: SGHRS, YFSETQ. This CDR3 is CASSLSGRAFYNEQFF. CDR3 nucleotides: TGCGCCAGCAGCTTGAGCGGGAGGGCCTTCTACAATGAGCAGTTCTTC.

This chain joins TRBV18 and TRBJ1-2, with a possible D match to TRBD1 (5 bases). Trimming stripped 0 bases from V and 1 base from J, with 12 bases between. The CDR3 totals 16 residues. Per germline, CDR1 KGHSH and CDR2 LQKENI. CDR3 DNA sequence: TGTGCCAGCTCACCACCGGGCAGGGCCTTTAACTATGGCTACACCTTC. Translated: CASSPPGRAFNYGYTF.

J is TRBJ2-7 and V is TRBV5-1; a possible D gene is TRBD1 (5 bases). The germline V gene encodes CDR1 SGHRS and CDR2 YFSETQ. V was pared by 6 bases and J by 3 bases, with 16 bases between. This CDR3 has 14 residues. This chain's CDR3 is CASNPAQGIYEQYF. The CDR3 DNA is TGCGCCAGCAATCCCGCGCAGGGCATCTACGAGCAGTACTTC.

The genes are TRBV4-1 and TRBJ1-5, with TRBD1 matching over 11 bases. This CDR3 comprises 18 residues. With 0 bases clipped from V and 4 bases from J, the junction kept 8 bases outside the gene matches. The germline V gene has CDR1 MGHRA and CDR2 YSYEKL. The CDR3 bases are TGCGCCAGCAGCCAAGATAAAGGGGACAGGGGGAAAAATCAGCCCCAGCATTTT. It is translated as CASSQDKGDRGKNQPQHF.

This chain's CDR3 is CASSQVVDMNTEAFF. CDR3 DNA sequence: TGCGCCAGCAGCCAAGTTGTAGATATGAACACTGAAGCTTTCTTT. The chain combines TRBV4-1 with TRBJ1-1; D gene ambiguous. V was cut by 1 base and J by 0 bases, with 9 bases left in between. Germline V gene data show CDR1 as MGHRA and CDR2 as YSYEKL. The CDR3 is 15 residues long.

This clone has more than one count but fewer than ten. The same CDR3 arises from other DNA sequences in this sample as well. The chain recombines TRBV5-1 with TRBJ1-1, with 7 positions matching TRBD1. The germline CDR1 and CDR2 sequences are SGHRS and YFSETQ. The CDR3 runs to 14 residues. V lost 0 bases, J lost 4 bases, and 3 bases stayed unmatched. CDR3 bases: TGCGCCAGCAGCTTGGGGCAGGGGGGCACTGAAGCTTTCTTT. Translated: CASSLGQGGTEAFF.

V and J are TRBV7-9 and TRBJ2-7; 8 positions match TRBD2. This CDR3 contains 12 residues. The J segment lost 6 bases and the V segment lost 5 bases, leaving 3 bases of the junction unmatched. CDR1 is SEHNR, CDR2 FQNEAQ, per germline (reference sequence). CDR3 in amino acids: CASSAGGSEQYF. CDR3 in DNA: TGTGCCAGCAGCGCGGGGGGTTCCGAGCAGTACTTC. The full variable domain, its missing parts supplied by reference TRBV7-9 and TRBJ2-7, is DTGVSQNPRHKITKRGQNVTFRCDPISEHNRLYWYRQTLGQGPEFLTYFQNEAQLEKSRLLSDRFSAERPKGSFSTLEIQRTEQGDSAMYLCASSAGGSEQYFGPGTRLTVT.

The chain has TRBV28 and TRBJ1-4, with a weak D call TRBD1 (5 bases). The V gene lost 0 bases and the J gene lost 4 bases, with 9 bases spanning the gap. The CDR3 totals 15 residues. Germline V gives CDR1 MDHEN, CDR2 SYDVKM. Here the CDR3 DNA reads TGTGCCAGCAGTTTATGGGGGGGTAATAATGAAAAACTGTTTTTT. This encodes CASSLWGGNNEKLFF.

The CDR3 coding sequence is TGTGCCAGCAGCAAAGGGGGGGGAAACAATCAGCCCCAGCATTTT. Protein product: CASSKGGGNNQPQHF. The gene calls are TRBV21-1 and TRBJ1-5. TRBV21-1 counts as a pseudogene. The CDR3 spans 15 residues.

This clone has only a few counts. The chain is built from TRBV28 and TRBJ2-1, with TRBD1 identical over 12 bases. V dropped 7 bases and J dropped 8; count of bases not matched to a gene: 12. CDR1 MDHEN and CDR2 SYDVKM come from the germline V gene. CDR3 length: 16 residues. The CDR3 DNA reads as TGTGCCAGCATCCAAGGGGGACAGGGGGCTCGAGATGAGCAGTTCTTC. This gives the protein CASIQGGQGARDEQFF.

V is TRBV9 and J is TRBJ2-1, with TRBD2 matching over 10 bases. Germline-derived CDR1 and CDR2 are SGDLS and YYNGEE. The CDR3 loop spans 16 amino acids. The V gene end was trimmed by 4 bases and the J gene end by 6 bases; junction bases not matched to a gene: 10. CDR3 sequence reads: CASSTSGGALGNEQFF. In nucleotides, the CDR3 is TGTGCCAGCAGCACGAGCGGGGGGGCTTTGGGCAATGAGCAGTTCTTC.

This clone was observed a single time. The V call is TRBV4-2, the J call TRBJ2-5; a possible D gene is TRBD2 (5 bases). Looked up from germline, CDR1 is LGHNA and CDR2 is YNFKEQ. The CDR3 loop spans 17 amino acids. Trimming took off 0 bases at V and 0 bases at J, with 14 bases between the two ends. CDR3 in DNA: TGTGCCAGCAGCCAAGATGAGGGCCGGTCTTACCAAGAGACCCAGTACTTC. Its translation: CASSQDEGRSYQETQYF.

The rearrangement links TRBV19 to TRBJ2-2; 8 bases are shared with TRBD2. The CDR3 is 17 residues long. CDR1 and CDR2 from the germline V gene are LNHDA and SQIVND (reference sequence). J lost 8 bases, V lost 7 bases, and 18 bases had no gene match. CDR3 protein: CASKKASSGRQGGELFF. CDR3 coding DNA: TGTGCCAGTAAAAAGGCCTCTAGCGGGCGACAAGGGGGGGAGCTGTTTTTT.

The chain uses TRBV30 and TRBJ1-6, with D possibly TRBD1 on 5 matching bases. V was clipped by 4 bases and J by 4 bases, with 14 bases between them. Germline lookup yields CDR1 GTSNPN and CDR2 SVGIG (reference sequence). The CDR3 sequence is 15 residues long. CDR3 region: CAWILAGGYNSPLHF. The CDR3 region has the DNA TGTGCCTGGATACTTGCGGGGGGTTATAATTCACCCCTCCACTTT.

The chain has TRBV25-1 and TRBJ2-1, with 7 bases aligning to TRBD1. Germline loops: CDR1 MGHDK, CDR2 SYGVNS. The ends lost 3 bases at V and 9 bases at J; junction bases unmatched: 11. The CDR3 contains 15 residues. CDR3 in DNA: TGTGCCAGCAGTGACTCCAAGACAGGGTATATTGAGCAGTTCTTC. Protein product: CASSDSKTGYIEQFF.

This sequence joins TRBV15 and TRBJ2-4; 7 positions agree with TRBD1. The CDR3 has 17 residues. Germline V lookup: CDR1 LNHNV, CDR2 YYDKDF (reference sequence). After removal of 3 bases from V and 0 bases from J, the junction contained 8 bases not matched to a gene. The CDR3 loop is CATSSPGQKIAKNIQYF. The CDR3 DNA is TGTGCCACCAGCAGCCCGGGACAGAAAATAGCCAAAAACATTCAGTACTTC.